The 29 T cell receptor beta chains listed next were all sequenced from one sample in a study of neurological immune-mediated disorders. TCRdb processed the 5' RACE reads anew with MiXCR; each CDR3 protein has one entry. The sample includes approximately 100,000 distinct CDR3 sequences, under 4.5% of them seen just once. Sequencing input: PBMCs. The receptors were sampled from a woman in her forties or fifties with multiple sclerosis.

This clonotype showed up many times. This sequence joins TRBV9 and TRBJ2-7; 8 positions match TRBD1. V was clipped by 0 bases and J by 3 bases; unmatched bases: 5. The CDR3 totals 15 residues. Germline CDR1 and CDR2: SGDLS and YYNGEE. CDR3 DNA sequence: TGTGCCAGCAGCGTAGGCGGGACAGGCCTCTACGAGCAGTACTTC. Protein product: CASSVGGTGLYEQYF.

This clonotype was counted at least ten times. The V and J genes are TRBV20-1 and TRBJ2-5; 9 bases match TRBD1. This CDR3 is built from 14 residues. V trimming: 5 bases; J trimming: 2 bases; junction bases outside the gene matches: 6. The germline gives CDR1 DFQATT, CDR2 SNEGSKA (reference sequence). In DNA form, the CDR3 reads TGCAGTGCTGAGGACAGGGGTATTCAAGAGACCCAGTACTTC. This translates into CSAEDRGIQETQYF.

In this sample, this clonotype turned up many times. The V gene is TRBV9, the J gene TRBJ2-7; TRBD1 is a possible D gene (6 bases). Trimming stripped 5 bases from V and 3 bases from J, with 12 bases between. This CDR3 is built from 13 residues. In germline, CDR1 is SGDLS, CDR2 YYNGEE. The CDR3 loop is CASRGLGHYEQYF. DNA for the CDR3: TGTGCCAGCAGGGGGTTGGGACACTACGAGCAGTACTTC.

This clonotype occurred many times. The chain joins TRBV5-1 to TRBJ1-3; D remains ambiguous. The CDR3 has 16 residues. V shed 4 bases and J shed 0 bases, with 14 bases lying between them. CDR1 is SGHRS, CDR2 YFSETQ, per germline. CDR3 DNA sequence: TGCGCCAGCAGCAGCGGACCGACGATCTCTGGAAACACCATATATTTT. Its protein is CASSSGPTISGNTIYF. Variable domain in full (rest from reference TRBV5-1 and TRBJ1-3): KAGVTQTPRYLIKTRGQQVTLSCSPISGHRSVSWYQQTPGQGLQFLFEYFSETQRNKGNFPGRFSGRQFSNSRSEMNVSTLELGDSALYLCASSSGPTISGNTIYFGEGSWLTVV.

This clonotype was picked up many times. The CDR3 region is CASSPLGVNTGELFF. The CDR3 nucleotides read TGTGCCAGCAGCCCCCTTGGGGTGAACACCGGGGAGCTGTTTTTT. The J gene is TRBJ2-2, the V gene TRBV7-2; D remains unclear. From germline, CDR1 is SGHTA and CDR2 FQGNSA. Trimming pared 5 bases from V and 1 base from J, leaving 11 bases between. The CDR3 is 15 residues long.

This clonotype was seen many times. V is TRBV20-1 and J is TRBJ2-7; perhaps TRBD2 as D (7 bases). Germline CDR1 is DFQATT and CDR2 is SNEGSKA (reference sequence). Between the trimmed V and J ends, which lost 5 bases and 2 bases, there was a span of 13 bases. CDR3 length: 13 residues. This chain's CDR3 is CSAEGGPTYEQYF. In DNA, the CDR3 is TGCAGTGCTGAGGGGGGGCCTACCTACGAGCAGTACTTC.

This clonotype occurred many times. The V call is TRBV29-1, the J call TRBJ2-2; TRBD2 agrees at 11 bases. V lost 7 bases and J lost 2; bases outside the gene matches: 6. Germline CDR1 SQVTM, CDR2 ANQGSEA. The CDR3 extends over 15 amino acids. In DNA form, the CDR3 reads TGCAGCGCCGCCGGACTAGCGGGTAACACCGGGGAGCTGTTTTTT. Protein sequence: CSAAGLAGNTGELFF.

This clonotype was detected many times. J is TRBJ1-1 and V is TRBV20-1; 7 positions match TRBD1. V shed 3 bases, J shed 4 bases, and the junction held 8 bases outside the gene matches. The germline CDR1 and CDR2 sequences are DFQATT and SNEGSKA (reference sequence). The CDR3 totals 14 residues. The CDR3 region is CSARWTGPSTEAFF. The CDR3, as DNA: TGCAGTGCTAGGTGGACAGGCCCAAGCACTGAAGCTTTCTTT.

This clonotype was observed many times. In DNA, the CDR3 is TGTGCCAGCAGCATCAACAGAGCGGTTAGCACAGATACGCAGTATTTT. The encoded protein is CASSINRAVSTDTQYF. J is TRBJ2-3 and V is TRBV7-2, with a tentative D call TRBD2 (5 bases). Per the germline V gene, CDR1 is SGHTA and CDR2 is FQGNSA. V lost 5 bases, J lost 0 bases, and 15 bases lay in between. The CDR3 consists of 16 residues.

As regards this clonotype: This sequence may be a read error, since a much larger clone differs from it by one base. The rearrangement joins TRBV6-2 or TRBV6-3 to TRBJ2-7, with a weak D call TRBD1 (6 bases). Germline CDR1 is MNHEY and CDR2 is SVGEGT. The CDR3 has 13 amino acids. CDR3 amino acids: CVSSLGTFYEQYF. CDR3 DNA: TGTGTCAGCAGTCTTGGGACATTTTACGAGCAGTACTTC.

This clonotype occurred many times. The chain has TRBV24-1 and TRBJ2-7; 11 bases line up with TRBD1. Trimming removed 2 bases from V and 3 bases from J; junction bases left unmatched: 2. This CDR3 contains 15 residues. The germline CDR1 and CDR2 sequences are KGHDR and SFDVKD. CDR3 in amino acids: CATSDSGTGGYEQYF. Here the CDR3 DNA reads TGTGCCACCAGTGATTCCGGGACAGGGGGCTACGAGCAGTACTTC.

This clonotype was recorded at least ten times. The rearrangement links TRBV5-1 to TRBJ2-7; TRBD2 aligns across 7 bases. Losses at the gene ends were 7 bases for V and 1 base for J; bases not matched to a gene: 8. CDR1 and CDR2 (germline): SGHRS, YFSETQ. The CDR3 is 14 residues long. CDR3 DNA sequence: TGCGCCAGCCGGAATATAGCGGGTTCCTACGAGCAGTACTTC. Protein sequence: CASRNIAGSYEQYF. Looking up the rest from reference TRBV5-1 and TRBJ2-7 gives the full variable domain: KAGVTQTPRYLIKTRGQQVTLSCSPISGHRSVSWYQQTPGQGLQFLFEYFSETQRNKGNFPGRFSGRQFSNSRSEMNVSTLELGDSALYLCASRNIAGSYEQYFGPGTRLTVT.

At least ten counts were recorded for this clonotype. The chain employs TRBV28 and TRBJ2-6, with 8 bases identical to TRBD1. Trimming at V came to 6 bases and at J to 4 bases, leaving 8 bases not matched to a gene. The CDR3 runs 16 residues. CDR1 and CDR2 from the germline V gene are MDHEN and SYDVKM. The CDR3 here is CASSTRTGNGANVLTF. The CDR3 bases are TGTGCCAGCAGCACCAGGACAGGGAACGGGGCCAACGTCCTGACTTTC.

This clonotype was picked up many times. V gene TRBV9 combines with J gene TRBJ2-2; TRBD2 agrees at 7 bases. Germline V gives CDR1 SGDLS, CDR2 YYNGEE. The CDR3 runs 17 residues. The V and J ends lost 1 base and 2 bases, in that order; junction bases with no gene match: 8. The CDR3: CASSVPAGTTNTGELFF. The CDR3, as DNA: TGTGCCAGCAGCGTACCAGCGGGGACCACTAACACCGGGGAGCTGTTTTTT.

Ten or more counts support this clonotype. The J gene is TRBJ1-1, the V gene TRBV19; D remains ambiguous. V lost 7 bases, J lost 2 bases, and 14 bases lay in between. Germline V lookup: CDR1 LNHDA, CDR2 SQIVND (reference sequence). The CDR3 runs to 14 residues. In nucleotides, the CDR3 is TGTGCCAGTATCCCTAGAGGGAAAAACACTGAAGCTTTCTTT. Protein product: CASIPRGKNTEAFF. Full variable domain (rest looked up from reference TRBV19 and TRBJ1-1): DGGITQSPKYLFRKEGQNVTLSCEQNLNHDAMYWYRQDPGQGLRLIYYSQIVNDFQKGDIAEGYSVSREKKESFPLTVTSAQKNPTAFYLCASIPRGKNTEAFFGQGTRLTVV.

Ten or more counts support this clonotype. The chain has TRBV3-1 and TRBJ1-6; 9 nucleotides align to TRBD1. The CDR3 runs 15 residues. CDR1 LGHDT and CDR2 YNNKEL come from the germline V gene (reference sequence). J was trimmed by 11 bases and V by 3 bases; bases with no gene match: 8. CDR3 bases: TGTGCCAGCAGCCAGCCCCTGACAGGGGGGGCACCCCTCCACTTT. This gives the protein CASSQPLTGGAPLHF.

This chain uses TRBV5-4 with TRBJ1-4; TRBD1 might be the D (5 bases). The CDR3 is 13 amino acids. From germline, CDR1 is SGHNT and CDR2 YYREEE (reference sequence). Trimming cost V 5 bases and J 8 bases, with 13 bases left between them. The DNA of the CDR3 is TGTGCCAGCAGTGCCGGGACTAGGGAAAAACTGTTTTTT. Translation: CASSAGTREKLFF.

There are many counts of this clonotype. The J gene is TRBJ1-5, the V gene TRBV28; no reliable D call. The V end was cut by 2 bases, the J end by 1 base, with 9 bases between. The germline gives CDR1 MDHEN, CDR2 SYDVKM. The CDR3 sequence is 15 residues long. CDR3 protein: CASSLKTGSNQPQHF. CDR3 nucleotides: TGTGCCAGCAGTTTAAAAACGGGGAGCAATCAGCCCCAGCATTTT.

At least ten counts were recorded for this clonotype. The rearrangement joins TRBV5-1 to TRBJ2-6; the match to TRBD1 covers 9 bases. Germline CDR1 SGHRS, CDR2 YFSETQ. There are 17 residues in the CDR3. V shed 2 bases, J shed 1 base, and the junction held 4 bases outside the gene matches. CDR3 in DNA: TGCGCCAGCAGCTTACAGGGGGCATGGTCTGGGGCCAACGTCCTGACTTTC. It specifies CASSLQGAWSGANVLTF.

This clonotype came up many times. CDR3 DNA sequence: TGTGCCAGCAGTGTGACACGTAATGAAAAACTGTTTTTT. Amino acid sequence: CASSVTRNEKLFF. The chain carries TRBV2 and TRBJ1-4; D ambiguous. The ends were cut back, 4 bases at V and 4 bases at J, with 7 bases in the middle. Germline CDR1 and CDR2: SNHLY and FYNNEI. The CDR3 length is 13 residues.

This clonotype came up many times. The rearrangement joins TRBV4-1 to TRBJ2-1, with TRBD1 matching over 8 bases. The CDR3 is 13 amino acids. Germline CDR1 reads MGHRA; CDR2 reads YSYEKL. The junction had 0 bases not matched to a gene; V was cut back by 4 bases and J by 4 bases. CDR3 protein: CASSRDRYNEQFF. The CDR3 coding sequence is TGCGCCAGCAGCCGGGACAGGTACAATGAGCAGTTCTTC.

At least ten counts were recorded for this clonotype. This chain connects TRBV15 to TRBJ1-6, with a possible D match to TRBD1 (5 bases). The CDR3 is 14 residues long. Looked up from germline, CDR1 is LNHNV and CDR2 is YYDKDF (reference sequence). V lost 1 base and J lost 7, with 8 bases in between. CDR3 in DNA: TGTGCCACCAGCAGAGGGAGGGGAAATTCACCCCTCCACTTT. This translates into CATSRGRGNSPLHF.

This clonotype was seen at least ten times. V gene TRBV5-1 combines with J gene TRBJ1-6; weak D call: TRBD1 (5 bases). Germline CDR1 and CDR2: SGHRS and YFSETQ. V gave up 5 bases and J gave up 8 bases, with 17 bases separating them. CDR3 size: 15 residues. The CDR3 loop is CASSHRTANDSPLHF. CDR3 DNA sequence: TGCGCCAGCAGTCACAGGACGGCGAACGATTCACCCCTCCACTTT. Supplemented by reference TRBV5-1 and TRBJ1-6, the full variable domain reads KAGVTQTPRYLIKTRGQQVTLSCSPISGHRSVSWYQQTPGQGLQFLFEYFSETQRNKGNFPGRFSGRQFSNSRSEMNVSTLELGDSALYLCASSHRTANDSPLHFGNGTRLTVT.

This clonotype was picked up many times. The chain combines TRBV5-4 with TRBJ1-4; D ambiguous. Germline-derived CDR1 and CDR2 are SGHNT and YYREEE (reference sequence). V shed 6 bases and J shed 11 bases, with 17 bases lying between them. This CDR3 comprises 13 residues. CDR3: CASMDFSRGKLFF. The CDR3 DNA reads TGTGCCAGCATGGACTTCTCCCGGGGTAAACTGTTTTTT. The full variable domain, with the rest looked up from reference TRBV5-4 and TRBJ1-4, is ETGVTQSPTHLIKTRGQQVTLRCSSQSGHNTVSWYQQALGQGPQFIFQYYREEENGRGNFPPRFSGLQFPNYSSELNVNALELDDSALYLCASMDFSRGKLFFGSGTQLSVL.

This clonotype has at least ten counts. The V gene is TRBV11-2, the J gene TRBJ2-1, with no clear D. Germline CDR1 and CDR2: SGHAT and FQNNGV. V was trimmed by 1 base and J by 7 bases, leaving 11 bases between them. There are 14 residues in the CDR3. CDR3 bases: TGTGCCAGCAGCTTAGTTGGATTCCGGAATGAGCAGTTCTTC. It translates to CASSLVGFRNEQFF.

This clonotype appeared many times. The J gene is TRBJ1-5, the V gene TRBV20-1; D may be TRBD1 (5 bases). V lost 3 bases, J lost 8 bases, and 14 bases lay in between. Per germline, CDR1 DFQATT and CDR2 SNEGSKA (reference sequence). This CDR3 comprises 13 residues. The CDR3 nucleotides read TGCAGTGCTAGGTCGGGGCCGGGGGAGCCCCAGCATTTT. Translating gives CSARSGPGEPQHF.

This clonotype was picked up many times. This chain uses TRBV5-1 with TRBJ2-7; 9 nucleotides match TRBD1. Trimming at V came to 4 bases and at J to 4 bases, leaving 9 bases not matched to a gene. Germline values: CDR1 SGHRS, CDR2 YFSETQ. This CDR3 has 15 residues. The DNA of the CDR3 is TGCGCCAGCAGCCCGGGGGACAGGGTCGATTACGAGCAGTACTTC. It specifies CASSPGDRVDYEQYF. The entire variable domain, with the rest obtained from reference TRBV5-1 and TRBJ2-7, is as follows: KAGVTQTPRYLIKTRGQQVTLSCSPISGHRSVSWYQQTPGQGLQFLFEYFSETQRNKGNFPGRFSGRQFSNSRSEMNVSTLELGDSALYLCASSPGDRVDYEQYFGPGTRLTVT.

At least ten counts were recorded for this clonotype. The chain uses TRBV10-3 and TRBJ2-7; 9 bases agree with TRBD1. V lost 5 bases and J lost 2; bases outside the gene matches: 10. The CDR3 spans 16 residues. CDR1 is ENHRY and CDR2 is SYGVKD in the germline V gene. The CDR3 sequence is CAISSSPGQGPYEQYF. CDR3 bases: TGTGCCATCAGTTCCTCCCCGGGACAGGGCCCCTACGAGCAGTACTTC.

In this sample, this clonotype turned up many times. This rearrangement joins TRBV28 to TRBJ2-4; a weak D match, TRBD1 (6 bases). The V gene lost 7 bases and the J gene lost 0 bases, with 10 bases spanning the gap. Germline CDR1 is MDHEN and CDR2 is SYDVKM. This CDR3 has 14 residues. The CDR3 region is CASIGGLAKNIQYF. DNA of the CDR3: TGTGCCAGCATAGGGGGTTTAGCCAAAAACATTCAGTACTTC.